Below, 9 T cell receptor beta chains from the same sample are listed, as sequenced in a study of cytomegalovirus exposure and HLA in healthy donors. TCRdb's table, derived via immunoSEQ multiplex PCR, lists solely in-frame clones and lacks some. The sample has tens of thousands of clones, 80% to 95% seen once. The material sequenced was PBMCs. The receptors stem from a woman in her 30s in good health and CMV-seronegative.

J is TRBJ1-2 and V is TRBV18; unclear D gene. Trimming removed 0 bases from V and 2 bases from J, with 13 bases in between. Germline CDR1 reads KGHSH; CDR2 reads LQKENI. CDR3 length equals 16 residues. The chain's CDR3 is CASSPPSEGRNYGYTF. The CDR3, as DNA: TGTGCCAGCTCACCACCCTCCGAGGGAAGAAACTATGGCTACACCTTC.

J is TRBJ2-2 and V is TRBV6-5; 8 bases map to TRBD2. V lost 6 bases to trimming and J lost 4 bases; unmatched junction nucleotides: 4. This CDR3 region has 14 residues. The germline gives CDR1 MNHEY, CDR2 SVGAGI. Here the CDR3 DNA reads TGTGCCAGCAGCCAGACTAGCGCCACCGGGGAGCTGTTTTTT. Its protein is CASSQTSATGELFF.

The chain couples TRBV5-6 to TRBJ1-4; TRBD1 might be the D (6 bases). The V end was cut by 4 bases, the J end by 2 bases, with 15 bases between. This CDR3 comprises 16 residues. Per the germline V gene, CDR1 is SGHDT and CDR2 is YYEEEE. DNA of the CDR3: TGTGCCAGCAGCCTTTACAGGGCTTGGACTAATGAAAAACTGTTTTTT. Amino acid sequence: CASSLYRAWTNEKLFF.

The CDR3 is CASSSDRAGANVLTF. The DNA of the CDR3 is TGTGCCAGCAGTTCTGACAGGGCTGGGGCCAACGTCCTGACTTTC. The chain has TRBV6-5 and TRBJ2-6, with 7 bases fitting TRBD1. The germline CDR1 and CDR2 sequences are MNHEY and SVGAGI. V trimming: 4 bases; J trimming: 2 bases; junction bases outside the gene matches: 2. The CDR3 loop spans 15 amino acids.

The chain has TRBV25-1 and TRBJ1-2; 8 bases agree with TRBD1. From germline, CDR1 is MGHDK and CDR2 SYGVNS. V was pared by 6 bases and J by 8 bases, with 17 bases of the junction left unmatched. The CDR3 runs 16 residues. DNA for the CDR3: TGTGCCAGCAGCGACACGGACAGGGAGTTTCGAGACGGCTACACCTTC. The encoded protein is CASSDTDREFRDGYTF.

The chain employs TRBV7-9 and TRBJ2-7, with D possibly being TRBD1 (6 bases). From germline, CDR1 is SEHNR and CDR2 FQNEAQ (reference sequence). The CDR3 covers 15 residues. V was pared by 4 bases and J by 3 bases, with 16 bases between. The CDR3 DNA reads as TGTGCCAGCAGCTCGAGTAGACAGGACGGCTACGAGCAGTACTTC. Its translation is CASSSSRQDGYEQYF.

DNA for the CDR3: TGCGCCAGCAGCCAAGATCTAGAGCTTCGGACCCAGTACTTC. Protein sequence: CASSQDLELRTQYF. V gene TRBV4-1 combines with J gene TRBJ2-5; D is undetermined. Trimming pared 0 bases from V and 7 bases from J, leaving 12 bases between. Germline V gene sequence: CDR1 MGHRA, CDR2 YSYEKL. The CDR3 runs to 14 residues.

The V call is TRBV28, the J call TRBJ2-4; possible D gene TRBD1, 6 bases. Trimming cost V 3 bases and J 2 bases, with 14 bases left between them. The CDR3 is 16 residues long. Germline lookup yields CDR1 MDHEN and CDR2 SYDVKM. In nucleotides, the CDR3 is TGTGCCAGCAGTTTCCAGGGGTTTAGGCCCAAAAACATTCAGTACTTC. It yields the protein CASSFQGFRPKNIQYF. Combining the CDR3 with reference TRBV28 and TRBJ2-4 gives the whole variable domain DVKVTQSSRYLVKRTGEKVFLECVQDMDHENMFWYRQDPGLGLRLIYFSYDVKMKEKGDIPEGYSVSREKKERFSLILESASTNQTSMYLCASSFQGFRPKNIQYFGAGTRLSVL.

The V and J genes are TRBV2 and TRBJ2-7; D might be TRBD1 (6 bases). The CDR3 totals 14 residues. The V end lost 8 bases, the J end lost 0 bases, and 14 bases lay between the germline ends. Germline loops: CDR1 SNHLY, CDR2 FYNNEI. CDR3: CASRLQGRSYEQYF. CDR3 in DNA: TGTGCCAGCCGCTTACAGGGACGCTCCTACGAGCAGTACTTC.